These 6 T cell receptor beta chains were all obtained from the same sample, sequenced in a study of Ad26.COV2.S vaccination and SARS-CoV-2 variants. Regarding treatment: some 19 received Ad26.COV2.S at low or high dose, single or two shots; a few received placebo; per-sample allocation not given. Sampling happened 63 days after the first vaccine or placebo injection. Sequencing was performed with immunoSEQ multiplex PCR; in TCRdb, only in-frame clones are kept and a portion is missing. The data contain some 480,000 clones, around 85% of them singletons. The sample here was peripheral blood, taken in a trial of Ad26.COV2.S vaccine versus placebo. The source is a person aged 18 to 59 who received the Ad26.COV2.S COVID-19 vaccine or a placebo.

The chain uses TRBV29-1 and TRBJ2-6; D uncertain. V was trimmed by 7 bases and J by 0 bases, leaving 4 bases between them. This CDR3 is 12 amino acids long. Germline CDR1 is SQVTM and CDR2 is ANQGSEA. The CDR3 spells CSGLSGANVLTF. The CDR3, as DNA: TGCAGCGGCCTCTCTGGGGCCAACGTCCTGACTTTC.

J is TRBJ2-2 and V is TRBV2; D remains unclear. Between the trimmed V and J ends, which lost 9 bases and 6 bases, there was a span of 17 bases. The germline CDR1 and CDR2 sequences are SNHLY and FYNNEI. The CDR3 covers 14 residues. The CDR3 protein is CARLAMDGAGELFF. In DNA form, the CDR3 reads TGTGCCAGGCTTGCTATGGACGGCGCCGGGGAGCTGTTTTTT.

The CDR3 bases are TGTGCCAGCACCAAGACAAGGACTAGCGGGACCAACACCGGGGAGCTGTTTTTT. Amino acid sequence: CASTKTRTSGTNTGELFF. The chain combines TRBV27 with TRBJ2-2; 12 nucleotides agree with TRBD2. The trim removed 7 bases at V and 2 bases at J, leaving 11 bases unmatched. Germline V lookup: CDR1 MNHEY, CDR2 SMNVEV (reference sequence). This CDR3 has 18 residues.

The V gene is TRBV6-5, the J gene TRBJ1-4; D is unclear. There are 15 residues in the CDR3. Deletions cut 0 bases from V and 4 bases from J, with 9 bases between. Germline-derived CDR1 and CDR2 are MNHEY and SVGAGI. Written as DNA, the CDR3 is TGTGCCAGCAGTTACTCGAGAAGTTTTAATGAAAAACTGTTTTTT. Encoded protein: CASSYSRSFNEKLFF.

The V and J genes are TRBV11-2 and TRBJ2-7, with D perhaps TRBD2 (6 bases). The germline V gene encodes CDR1 SGHAT and CDR2 FQNNGV. This CDR3 has 14 residues. Trimming pared 3 bases from V and 4 bases from J, leaving 13 bases between. The CDR3 protein is CASSFGGREYEQYF. CDR3 DNA sequence: TGTGCCAGCAGCTTTGGAGGGAGAGAGTACGAGCAGTACTTC.

The rearrangement joins TRBV5-1 to TRBJ2-3; D unclear. The CDR3 consists of 16 residues. V lost 0 bases and J lost 2, with 13 bases in between. Germline V CDR1 and CDR2: SGHRS, YFSETQ. The CDR3 DNA follows: TGCGCCAGCAGCTTGGAAACTCTCGACCCCACAGATACGCAGTATTTT. Protein sequence: CASSLETLDPTDTQYF.